The source of this TCR beta chain is a study of cytomegalovirus exposure and HLA in healthy donors. PCR employed 60 Vbeta and 13 Jbeta primers. Data came from immunoSEQ multiplex PCR; TCRdb stores just in-frame clones and leaves some out. The table lists roughly 150,000 clones, roughly 73% of them singletons. This clone was counted between two and nine times. Its antigen is undetermined. Overall study findings and caveats: The investigators catalogued 150 to 200 TCR beta chains as cytomegalovirus-associated. Compared with the approximately 700-donor mean, an Asian-associated ancestry cluster reportedly had fewer N-insertions, according to a later analysis. Most TCR sequences were rare, but some public TCRs occurred in many donors.

The CDR3 runs to 15 residues. J lost 5 bases, V lost 3 bases, and 8 bases had no gene match. Germline CDR1 SNHLY, CDR2 FYNNEI. The rearrangement joins TRBV2 to TRBJ1-1, with 8 positions matching TRBD1. This receptor was obtained from a man between 18 and 35 years old in good health and CMV-seropositive. Sequenced input: PBMCs. The CDR3 bases are TGTGCCAGCAGTGAGCGGACAGGGCGATGGACTGAAGCTTTCTTT. Translation: CASSERTGRWTEAFF.